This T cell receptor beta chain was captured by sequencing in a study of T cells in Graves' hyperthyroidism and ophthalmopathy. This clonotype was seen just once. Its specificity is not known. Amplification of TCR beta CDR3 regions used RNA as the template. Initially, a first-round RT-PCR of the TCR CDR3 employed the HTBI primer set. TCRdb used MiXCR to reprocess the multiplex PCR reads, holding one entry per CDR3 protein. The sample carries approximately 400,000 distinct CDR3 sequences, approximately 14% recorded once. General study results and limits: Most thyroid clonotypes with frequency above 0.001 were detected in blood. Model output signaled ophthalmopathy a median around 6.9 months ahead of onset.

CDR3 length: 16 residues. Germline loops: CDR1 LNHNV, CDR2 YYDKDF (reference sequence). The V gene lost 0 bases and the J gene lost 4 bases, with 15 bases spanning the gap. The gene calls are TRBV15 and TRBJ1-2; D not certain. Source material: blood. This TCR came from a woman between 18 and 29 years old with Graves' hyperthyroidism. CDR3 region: CATSRERRKGTYGYTF. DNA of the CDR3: TGTGCCACCAGCAGAGAACGAAGGAAGGGAACCTATGGCTACACCTTC.